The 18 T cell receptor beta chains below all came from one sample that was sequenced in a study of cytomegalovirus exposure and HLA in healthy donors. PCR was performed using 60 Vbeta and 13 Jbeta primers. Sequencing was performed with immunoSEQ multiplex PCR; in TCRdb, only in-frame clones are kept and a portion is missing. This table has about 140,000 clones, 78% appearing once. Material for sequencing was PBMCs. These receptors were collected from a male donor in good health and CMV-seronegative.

CDR3 coding DNA: TGTGCCAGCAGCCAGGACTCTGAAGGGACTGAAGCTTTCTTT. Protein: CASSQDSEGTEAFF. This rearrangement joins TRBV7-9 to TRBJ1-1; D unresolved. The CDR3 contains 14 residues. Trimming cost V 5 bases and J 5 bases, with 15 bases left between them. Germline V CDR1 and CDR2: SEHNR, FQNEAQ (reference sequence).

The CDR3 protein is CASSSREYGYTF. The CDR3 DNA reads as TGTGCCAGCAGCAGCAGGGAATATGGCTACACCTTC. V is TRBV5-4 and J is TRBJ1-2; TRBD1 might be the D (5 bases). Per germline, CDR1 SGHNT and CDR2 YYREEE (reference sequence). The CDR3 consists of 12 residues. The V end lost 4 bases, the J end lost 5 bases, and 9 bases lay between the germline ends. Together with reference TRBV5-4 and TRBJ1-2, the CDR3 gives the full variable domain: ETGVTQSPTHLIKTRGQQVTLRCSSQSGHNTVSWYQQALGQGPQFIFQYYREEENGRGNFPPRFSGLQFPNYSSELNVNALELDDSALYLCASSSREYGYTFGSGTRLTVV.

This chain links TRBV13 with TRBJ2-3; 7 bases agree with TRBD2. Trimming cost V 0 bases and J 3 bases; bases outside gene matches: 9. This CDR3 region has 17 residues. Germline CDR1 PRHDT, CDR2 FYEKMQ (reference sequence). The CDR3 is CASSLGLLAGDTDTQYF. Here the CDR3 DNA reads TGTGCCAGCAGCTTAGGCCTCCTGGCGGGAGATACAGATACGCAGTATTTT.

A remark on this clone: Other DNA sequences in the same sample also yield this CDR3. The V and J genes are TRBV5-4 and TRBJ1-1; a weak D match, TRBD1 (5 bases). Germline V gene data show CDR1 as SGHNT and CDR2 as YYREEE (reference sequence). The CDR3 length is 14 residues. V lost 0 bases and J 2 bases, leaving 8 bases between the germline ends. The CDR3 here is CASSLEQGNTEAFF. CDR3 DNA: TGTGCCAGCAGCTTGGAGCAGGGAAACACTGAAGCTTTCTTT.

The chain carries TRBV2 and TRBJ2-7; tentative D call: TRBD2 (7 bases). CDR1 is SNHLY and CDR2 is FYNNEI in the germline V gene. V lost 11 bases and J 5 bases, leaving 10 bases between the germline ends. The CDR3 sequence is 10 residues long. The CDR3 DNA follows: TGTGCCTCGGGGGGCAACGAGCAGTACTTC. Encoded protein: CASGGNEQYF. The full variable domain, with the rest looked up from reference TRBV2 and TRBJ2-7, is EPEVTQTPSHQVTQMGQEVILRCVPISNHLYFYWYRQILGQKVEFLVSFYNNEISEKSEIFDDQFSVERPDGSNFTLKIRSTKLEDSAMYFCASGGNEQYFGPGTRLTVT.

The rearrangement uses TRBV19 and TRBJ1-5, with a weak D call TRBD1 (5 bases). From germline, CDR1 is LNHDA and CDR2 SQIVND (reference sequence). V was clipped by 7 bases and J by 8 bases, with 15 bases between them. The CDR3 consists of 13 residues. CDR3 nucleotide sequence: TGTGCCAGTAAGGCCGACGGGGGGAAGCCCCAGCATTTT. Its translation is CASKADGGKPQHF.

CDR3 nucleotides: TGTGCCAGCAGCTTAGACAGATCATTCTACGAGCAGTACTTC. Its protein product is CASSLDRSFYEQYF. The chain joins TRBV7-2 to TRBJ2-7; D is uncertain. The CDR3 length is 14 residues. Per the germline V gene, CDR1 is SGHTA and CDR2 is FQGNSA. Trimming stripped 1 base from V and 3 bases from J, with 10 bases between.

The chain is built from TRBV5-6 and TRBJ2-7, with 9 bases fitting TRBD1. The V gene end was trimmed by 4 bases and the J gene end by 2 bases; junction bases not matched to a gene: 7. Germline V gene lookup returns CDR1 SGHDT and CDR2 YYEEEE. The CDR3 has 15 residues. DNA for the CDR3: TGTGCCAGCAGCATTCCGGGACAGGGCCCCTACGAGCAGTACTTC. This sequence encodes CASSIPGQGPYEQYF. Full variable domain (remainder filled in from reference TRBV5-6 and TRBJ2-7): DAGVTQSPTHLIKTRGQQVTLRCSPKSGHDTVSWYQQALGQGPQFIFQYYEEEERQRGNFPDRFSGHQFPNYSSELNVNALLLGDSALYLCASSIPGQGPYEQYFGPGTRLTVT.

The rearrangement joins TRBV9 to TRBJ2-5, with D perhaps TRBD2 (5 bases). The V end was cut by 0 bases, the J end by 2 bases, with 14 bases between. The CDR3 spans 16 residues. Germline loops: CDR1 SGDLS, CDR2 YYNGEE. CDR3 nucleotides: TGTGCCAGCAGCGTAGCTACTAGGGCCACTCAAGAGACCCAGTACTTC. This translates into CASSVATRATQETQYF.

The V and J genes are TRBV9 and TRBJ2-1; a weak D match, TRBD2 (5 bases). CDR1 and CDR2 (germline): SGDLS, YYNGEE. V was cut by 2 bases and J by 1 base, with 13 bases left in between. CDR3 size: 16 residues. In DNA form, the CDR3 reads TGTGCCAGCAGCGTTGGCCCGGGAAGTTCCTACAATGAGCAGTTCTTC. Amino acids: CASSVGPGSSYNEQFF.

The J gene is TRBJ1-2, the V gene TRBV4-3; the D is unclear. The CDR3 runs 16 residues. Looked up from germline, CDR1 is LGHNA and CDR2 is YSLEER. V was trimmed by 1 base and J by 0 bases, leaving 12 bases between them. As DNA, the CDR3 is TGCGCCAGCAGCCAAGGTGTAACAGCAGCTAACTATGGCTACACCTTC. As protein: CASSQGVTAANYGYTF.

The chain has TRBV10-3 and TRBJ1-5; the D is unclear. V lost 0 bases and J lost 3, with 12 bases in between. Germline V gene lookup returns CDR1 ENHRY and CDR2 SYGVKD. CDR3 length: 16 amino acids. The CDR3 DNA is TGTGCCATCAGTGAGTCGCCCGCAGGTCCCAATCAGCCCCAGCATTTT. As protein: CAISESPAGPNQPQHF.

The CDR3 loop reads CASSSETTVANTEAFF. Here the CDR3 DNA reads TGTGCCAGCAGCTCCGAAACGACAGTTGCGAACACTGAAGCTTTCTTT. The rearrangement joins TRBV5-4 to TRBJ1-1; D might be TRBD1 (5 bases). V was pared by 3 bases and J by 1 base, with 16 bases between. CDR1 and CDR2 (germline): SGHNT, YYREEE (reference sequence). The CDR3 totals 16 residues. The full variable domain, in which reference TRBV5-4 and TRBJ1-1 provide the parts outside the CDR3, is ETGVTQSPTHLIKTRGQQVTLRCSSQSGHNTVSWYQQALGQGPQFIFQYYREEENGRGNFPPRFSGLQFPNYSSELNVNALELDDSALYLCASSSETTVANTEAFFGQGTRLTVV.

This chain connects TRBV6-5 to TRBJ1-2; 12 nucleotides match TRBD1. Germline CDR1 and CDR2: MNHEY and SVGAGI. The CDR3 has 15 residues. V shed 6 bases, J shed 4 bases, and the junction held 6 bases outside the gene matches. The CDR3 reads CASRSGTGGVYGYTF. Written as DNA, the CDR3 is TGTGCCAGCAGATCCGGGACAGGGGGCGTCTATGGCTACACCTTC.

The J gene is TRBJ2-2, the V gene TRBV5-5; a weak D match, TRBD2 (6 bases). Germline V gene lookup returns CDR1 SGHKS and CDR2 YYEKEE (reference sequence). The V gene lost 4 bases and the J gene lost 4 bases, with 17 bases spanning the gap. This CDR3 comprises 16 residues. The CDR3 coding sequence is TGTGCCAGCAGCCCGGGACCCGGGGGTGGCACCGGGGAGCTGTTTTTT. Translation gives CASSPGPGGGTGELFF.

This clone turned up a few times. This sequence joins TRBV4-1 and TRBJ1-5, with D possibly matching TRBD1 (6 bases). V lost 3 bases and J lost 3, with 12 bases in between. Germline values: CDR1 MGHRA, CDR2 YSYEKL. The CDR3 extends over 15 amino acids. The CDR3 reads CASSQGTGYNQPQHF. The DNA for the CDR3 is TGCGCCAGCAGCCAGGGTACAGGGTACAATCAGCCCCAGCATTTT.

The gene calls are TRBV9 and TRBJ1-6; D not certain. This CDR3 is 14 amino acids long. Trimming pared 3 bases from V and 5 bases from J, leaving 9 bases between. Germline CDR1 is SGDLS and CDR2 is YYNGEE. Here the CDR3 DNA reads TGTGCCAGCAGCGCGAGCCCCCATAATTCACCCCTCCACTTT. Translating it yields CASSASPHNSPLHF.

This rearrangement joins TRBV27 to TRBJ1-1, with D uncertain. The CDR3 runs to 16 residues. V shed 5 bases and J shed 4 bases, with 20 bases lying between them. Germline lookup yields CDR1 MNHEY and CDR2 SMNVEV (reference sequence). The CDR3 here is CASSQIIPDEGTEAFF. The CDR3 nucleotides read TGTGCCAGCAGTCAAATCATTCCGGACGAGGGCACTGAAGCTTTCTTT.